This TCR beta chain came from a study of graft-versus-host responses after intestinal transplantation. V shed 0 bases, J shed 2 bases, and the junction held 10 bases outside the gene matches. The CDR3 is 16 residues long. Germline V gene sequence: CDR1 GTSNPN, CDR2 SVGIG (reference sequence). This table comes from immunoSEQ multiplex PCR, and its TCRdb copy is limited to in-frame clones, with some not included. The table shows around 71,000 clones, with roughly 94% occurring only once. Regarding this clone: Antigen: not known.

The chain recombines TRBV30 with TRBJ2-7; the match to TRBD2 covers 7 bases. The sample here was unstimulated CD8+ T cells sorted from spleen or lymph node cells, taken before intestinal transplant. The clonotype originates from a human donor who received an intestinal transplant. The CDR3 reads CAWSVVIAGPTYEQYF. In nucleotides, the CDR3 is TGTGCCTGGAGTGTTGTAATAGCGGGTCCTACCTACGAGCAGTACTTC. The full variable domain, its missing parts supplied by reference TRBV30 and TRBJ2-7, is SQTIHQWPATLVQPVGSPLSLECTVEGTSNPNLYWYRQAAGRGLQLLFYSVGIGQISSEVPQNLSASRPQDRQFILSSKKLLLSDSGFYLCAWSVVIAGPTYEQYFGPGTRLTVT.